One and the same sample provided the 11 T cell receptor beta chains below, sequenced in a study of PD-L1 blockade in urothelial cancer. Here immunoSEQ multiplex PCR was the method, and the copy in TCRdb shows in-frame clones only, minus some. Of fewer than 30,000 clones listed, roughly 83% were seen once; the top ten hold around 9.5%. The starting material was PBMCs, obtained around atezolizumab (anti-PD-L1) treatment. All receptors come from an older man with urothelial cancer.

V usage is TRBV27 and J usage is TRBJ2-7; possible D gene TRBD1, 6 bases. V was clipped by 6 bases and J by 4 bases, with 16 bases between them. The CDR3 contains 14 residues. Germline CDR1 reads MNHEY; CDR2 reads SMNVEV (reference sequence). The CDR3 region is CASSQQGNFYEQYF. The CDR3 DNA sequence: TGTGCCAGCAGCCAACAGGGAAACTTTTACGAGCAGTACTTC.

The J gene is TRBJ2-7, the V gene TRBV28; TRBD2 might be the D (5 bases). The CDR3 contains 13 residues. The V end lost 5 bases, the J end lost 6 bases, and 14 bases lay between the germline ends. Germline V gene lookup returns CDR1 MDHEN and CDR2 SYDVKM. CDR3 nucleotides: TGTGCCAGCAGTCTCGGAGGCGACCGCGAGCAGTACTTC. It encodes CASSLGGDREQYF. The full variable domain, with the rest looked up from reference TRBV28 and TRBJ2-7, is DVKVTQSSRYLVKRTGEKVFLECVQDMDHENMFWYRQDPGLGLRLIYFSYDVKMKEKGDIPEGYSVSREKKERFSLILESASTNQTSMYLCASSLGGDREQYFGPGTRLTVT.

The rearrangement uses TRBV7-9 and TRBJ2-7, with TRBD1 matching over 9 bases. The CDR3 has 14 residues. Germline CDR1 SEHNR, CDR2 FQNEAQ (reference sequence). Unmatched junction bases numbered 5, after V lost 2 bases and J lost 6 bases. CDR3 in amino acids: CASSLSSTGGEQYF. CDR3 nucleotides: TGTGCCAGCAGCTTATCCTCGACAGGGGGCGAGCAGTACTTC.

V and J are TRBV6-5 and TRBJ1-2; D remains ambiguous. The ends were cut back, 2 bases at V and 1 base at J, with 8 bases in the middle. This CDR3 spans 14 amino acids. Germline values: CDR1 MNHEY, CDR2 SVGAGI. In DNA form, the CDR3 reads TGTGCCAGCAGTTACGGGCAGAGTAACTATGGCTACACCTTC. The encoded protein is CASSYGQSNYGYTF.

The chain joins TRBV4-1 to TRBJ2-1; D gene uncertain. The V and J ends lost 2 bases and 6 bases respectively, with 8 bases between them. Germline loops: CDR1 MGHRA, CDR2 YSYEKL. This CDR3 region has 13 residues. CDR3 coding DNA: TGCGCCAGCAGCCAATACACGGGCAATGAGCAGTTCTTC. Translated, it gives CASSQYTGNEQFF.

The chain couples TRBV28 to TRBJ2-3; TRBD2 aligns across 8 bases. The germline gives CDR1 MDHEN, CDR2 SYDVKM. The CDR3 is made up of 17 amino acids. The V and J ends lost 2 bases and 5 bases, in that order; junction bases with no gene match: 12. The CDR3 coding sequence is TGTGCCAGCAGTTTAATCCGGGTGGGCCTAGCGGGAGATACGCAGTATTTT. Amino acid sequence: CASSLIRVGLAGDTQYF.

This clone was detected once. The chain is built from TRBV18 and TRBJ2-7, with 10 positions matching TRBD1. V shed 5 bases, J shed 3 bases, and the junction held 7 bases outside the gene matches. CDR1 and CDR2 from the germline V gene are KGHSH and LQKENI. The CDR3 runs 15 residues. In nucleotides, the CDR3 is TGTGCCAGCTCAGAAAGTGGGACAGGGGACTACGAGCAGTACTTC. Its translation is CASSESGTGDYEQYF.

V and J are TRBV2 and TRBJ2-3, with TRBD2 identical over 9 bases. The germline gives CDR1 SNHLY, CDR2 FYNNEI. This CDR3 is 15 amino acids long. The V segment lost 7 bases and the J segment 6 bases; nucleotides outside the gene matches: 11. CDR3 sequence: CASKRLAEARDTQYF. CDR3 in DNA: TGTGCCAGCAAACGACTAGCGGAAGCTAGGGATACGCAGTATTTT.

The chain carries TRBV19 and TRBJ2-6; D is unresolved. The CDR3 covers 17 residues. Trimming stripped 1 base from V and 0 bases from J, with 10 bases between. CDR1 and CDR2 (germline): LNHDA, SQIVND (reference sequence). CDR3 residues: CASSIVLESSGANVLTF. The CDR3 DNA sequence: TGTGCCAGTAGTATAGTTCTGGAGAGCTCTGGGGCCAACGTCCTGACTTTC.

The J gene is TRBJ2-7, the V gene TRBV4-1; 9 positions match TRBD2. The CDR3 is 16 amino acids. Germline V gene lookup returns CDR1 MGHRA and CDR2 YSYEKL. V lost 0 bases, J lost 0 bases, and 3 bases stayed unmatched. The CDR3 DNA reads TGCGCCAGCAGCCAAGATCCAGCGGGAGGCTCCTACGAGCAGTACTTC. Translated: CASSQDPAGGSYEQYF.

About this clone itself: Within the sample, other DNA sequences also encode this same CDR3. The J gene is TRBJ2-7, the V gene TRBV2; TRBD2 matches 12 bases. CDR3 length: 13 amino acids. The V segment lost 10 bases and the J segment 5 bases; nucleotides outside the gene matches: 6. The germline CDR1 and CDR2 sequences are SNHLY and FYNNEI. The CDR3, as DNA: TGTGCCACCCGACTAGCGGGAGTGGACGAGCAGTACTTC. Residues: CATRLAGVDEQYF.